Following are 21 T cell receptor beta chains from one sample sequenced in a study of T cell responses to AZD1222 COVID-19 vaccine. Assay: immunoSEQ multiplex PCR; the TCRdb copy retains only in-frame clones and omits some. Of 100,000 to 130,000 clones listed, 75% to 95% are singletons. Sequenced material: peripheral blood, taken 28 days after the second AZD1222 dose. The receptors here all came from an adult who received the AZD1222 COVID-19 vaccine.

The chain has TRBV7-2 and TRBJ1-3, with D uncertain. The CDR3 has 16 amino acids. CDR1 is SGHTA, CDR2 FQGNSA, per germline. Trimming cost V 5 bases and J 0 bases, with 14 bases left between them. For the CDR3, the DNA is TGTGCCAGCAGCCCAAGCCTGATTAGCTCTGGAAACACCATATATTTT. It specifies CASSPSLISSGNTIYF. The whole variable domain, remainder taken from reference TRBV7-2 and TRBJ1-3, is GAGVSQSPSNKVTEKGKDVELRCDPISGHTALYWYRQSLGQGLEFLIYFQGNSAPDKSGLPSDRFSAERTGGSVSTLTIQRTQQEDSAVYLCASSPSLISSGNTIYFGEGSWLTVV.

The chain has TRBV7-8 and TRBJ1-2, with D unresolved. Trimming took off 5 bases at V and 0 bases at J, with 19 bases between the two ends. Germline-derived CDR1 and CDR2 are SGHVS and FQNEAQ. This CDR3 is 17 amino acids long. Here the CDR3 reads CASSPAAGARSNYGYTF. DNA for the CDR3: TGTGCCAGCAGCCCAGCGGCAGGCGCCAGGTCTAACTATGGCTACACCTTC. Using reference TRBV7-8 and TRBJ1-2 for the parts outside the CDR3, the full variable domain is GAGVSQSPRYKVAKRGQDVALRCDPISGHVSLFWYQQALGQGPEFLTYFQNEAQLDKSGLPSDRFFAERPEGSVSTLKIQRTQQEDSAVYLCASSPAAGARSNYGYTFGSGTRLTVV.

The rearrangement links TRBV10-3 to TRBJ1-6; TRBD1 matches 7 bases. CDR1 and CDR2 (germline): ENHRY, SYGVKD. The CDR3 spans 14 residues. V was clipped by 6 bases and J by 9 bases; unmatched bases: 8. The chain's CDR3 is CAIRGDRAPSPLHF. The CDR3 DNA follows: TGTGCCATCAGGGGAGACAGGGCTCCTTCACCCCTCCACTTT.

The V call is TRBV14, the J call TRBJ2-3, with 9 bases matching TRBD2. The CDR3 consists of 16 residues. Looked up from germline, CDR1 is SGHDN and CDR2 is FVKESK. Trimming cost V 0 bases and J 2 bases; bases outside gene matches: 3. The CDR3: CASSQERGGITDTQYF. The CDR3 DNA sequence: TGTGCCAGCAGCCAAGAGCGGGGGGGAATCACAGATACGCAGTATTTT.

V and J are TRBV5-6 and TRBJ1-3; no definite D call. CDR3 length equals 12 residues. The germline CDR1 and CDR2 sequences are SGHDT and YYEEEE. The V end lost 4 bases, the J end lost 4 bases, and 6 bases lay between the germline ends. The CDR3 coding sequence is TGTGCCAGCAGCGCGCAGGGAAACACCATATATTTT. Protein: CASSAQGNTIYF. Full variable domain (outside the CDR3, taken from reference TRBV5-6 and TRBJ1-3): DAGVTQSPTHLIKTRGQQVTLRCSPKSGHDTVSWYQQALGQGPQFIFQYYEEEERQRGNFPDRFSGHQFPNYSSELNVNALLLGDSALYLCASSAQGNTIYFGEGSWLTVV.

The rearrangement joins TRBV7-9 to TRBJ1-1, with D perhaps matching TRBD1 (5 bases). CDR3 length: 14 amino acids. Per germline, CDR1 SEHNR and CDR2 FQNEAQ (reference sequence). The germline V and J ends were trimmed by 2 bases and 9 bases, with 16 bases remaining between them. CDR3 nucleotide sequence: TGTGCCAGCAGCTTACAAGGGCCGGGGCGGAAAGCTTTCTTT. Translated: CASSLQGPGRKAFF.

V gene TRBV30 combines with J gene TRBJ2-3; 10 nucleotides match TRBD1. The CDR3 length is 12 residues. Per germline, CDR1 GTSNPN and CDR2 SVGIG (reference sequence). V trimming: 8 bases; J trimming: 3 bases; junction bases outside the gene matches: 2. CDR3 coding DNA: TGTGCCGGACAGGGGGTAACAGATACGCAGTATTTT. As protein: CAGQGVTDTQYF.

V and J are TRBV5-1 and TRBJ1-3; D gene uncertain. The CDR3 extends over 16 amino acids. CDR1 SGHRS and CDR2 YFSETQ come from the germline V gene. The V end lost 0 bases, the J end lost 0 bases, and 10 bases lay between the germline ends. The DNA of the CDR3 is TGCGCCAGCAGCTTGGACACCCTGGGCTCTGGAAACACCATATATTTT. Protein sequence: CASSLDTLGSGNTIYF.

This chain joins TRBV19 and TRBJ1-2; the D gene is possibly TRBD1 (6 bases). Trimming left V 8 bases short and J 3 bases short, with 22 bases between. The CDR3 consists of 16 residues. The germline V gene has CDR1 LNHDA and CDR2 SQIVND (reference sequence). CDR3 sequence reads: CASLQGRRDWDYGYTF. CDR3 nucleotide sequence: TGTGCCAGTCTTCAGGGGAGAAGAGATTGGGACTATGGCTACACCTTC. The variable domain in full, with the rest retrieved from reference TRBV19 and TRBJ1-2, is DGGITQSPKYLFRKEGQNVTLSCEQNLNHDAMYWYRQDPGQGLRLIYYSQIVNDFQKGDIAEGYSVSREKKESFPLTVTSAQKNPTAFYLCASLQGRRDWDYGYTFGSGTRLTVV.

In DNA form, the CDR3 reads TGTGCCAGCTCACCACAGGGGAGCAAAGGCTACACCTTC. Its translation: CASSPQGSKGYTF. The genes are TRBV18 and TRBJ1-2; TRBD1 is a possible D gene (5 bases). The CDR3 has 13 amino acids. The V gene lost 1 base and the J gene lost 8 bases, with 11 bases spanning the gap. Germline V gives CDR1 KGHSH, CDR2 LQKENI.

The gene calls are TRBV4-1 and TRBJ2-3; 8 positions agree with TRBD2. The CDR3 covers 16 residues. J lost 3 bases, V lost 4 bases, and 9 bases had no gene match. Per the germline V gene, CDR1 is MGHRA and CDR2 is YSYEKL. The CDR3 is CASSPSGGGMTDTQYF. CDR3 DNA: TGCGCCAGCAGCCCATCGGGCGGGGGGATGACAGATACGCAGTATTTT.

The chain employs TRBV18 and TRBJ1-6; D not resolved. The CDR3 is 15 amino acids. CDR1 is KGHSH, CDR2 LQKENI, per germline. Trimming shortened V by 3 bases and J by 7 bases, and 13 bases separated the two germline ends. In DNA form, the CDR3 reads TGTGCCAGCTCACCTGGACTGGTTGACAATTCACCCCTCCACTTT. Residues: CASSPGLVDNSPLHF.

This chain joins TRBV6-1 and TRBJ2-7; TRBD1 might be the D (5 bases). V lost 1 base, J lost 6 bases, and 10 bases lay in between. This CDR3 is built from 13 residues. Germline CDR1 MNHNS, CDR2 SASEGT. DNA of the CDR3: TGTGCCAGCAGTGAAGTCAGGGTTCGCGAGCAGTACTTC. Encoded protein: CASSEVRVREQYF.

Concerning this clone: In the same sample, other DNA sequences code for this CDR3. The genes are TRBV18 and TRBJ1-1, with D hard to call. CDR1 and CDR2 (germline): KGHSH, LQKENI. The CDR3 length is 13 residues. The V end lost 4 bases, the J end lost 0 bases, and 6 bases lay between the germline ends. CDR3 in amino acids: CASSRTVNTEAFF. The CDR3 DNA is TGTGCCAGCTCACGGACGGTGAACACTGAAGCTTTCTTT.

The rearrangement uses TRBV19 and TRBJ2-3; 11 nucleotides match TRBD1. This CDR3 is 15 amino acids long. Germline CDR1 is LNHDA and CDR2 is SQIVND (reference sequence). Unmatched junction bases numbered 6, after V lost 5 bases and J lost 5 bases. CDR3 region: CASSPRDRGRDTQYF. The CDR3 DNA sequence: TGTGCCAGTAGTCCCCGGGACAGGGGGAGAGATACGCAGTATTTT. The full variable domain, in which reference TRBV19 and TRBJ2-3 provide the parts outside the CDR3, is DGGITQSPKYLFRKEGQNVTLSCEQNLNHDAMYWYRQDPGQGLRLIYYSQIVNDFQKGDIAEGYSVSREKKESFPLTVTSAQKNPTAFYLCASSPRDRGRDTQYFGPGTRLTVL.

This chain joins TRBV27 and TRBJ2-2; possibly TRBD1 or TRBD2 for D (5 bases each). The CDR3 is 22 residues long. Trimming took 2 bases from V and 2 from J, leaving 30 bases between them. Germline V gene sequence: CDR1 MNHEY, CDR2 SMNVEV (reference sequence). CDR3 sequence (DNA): TGTGCCAGCAGTTTAAGGTTGACCCGTATCGCCGGGACCCATACTAACACCGGGGAGCTGTTTTTT. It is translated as CASSLRLTRIAGTHTNTGELFF.

CDR3 protein: CATSPREMNYGYTF. In DNA, the CDR3 is TGTGCCACCTCGCCCCGGGAGATGAACTATGGCTACACCTTC. The chain couples TRBV6-5 to TRBJ1-2; no clear D gene. The CDR3 contains 14 residues. Trimming left V 10 bases short and J 2 bases short, with 17 bases between. In germline, CDR1 is MNHEY, CDR2 SVGAGI.

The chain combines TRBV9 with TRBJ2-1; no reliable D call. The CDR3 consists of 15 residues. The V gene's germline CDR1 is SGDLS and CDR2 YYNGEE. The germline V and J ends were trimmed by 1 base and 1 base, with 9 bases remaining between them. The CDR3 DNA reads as TGTGCCAGCAGCGTATCAGTGGGTTCCTACAATGAGCAGTTCTTC. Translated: CASSVSVGSYNEQFF.

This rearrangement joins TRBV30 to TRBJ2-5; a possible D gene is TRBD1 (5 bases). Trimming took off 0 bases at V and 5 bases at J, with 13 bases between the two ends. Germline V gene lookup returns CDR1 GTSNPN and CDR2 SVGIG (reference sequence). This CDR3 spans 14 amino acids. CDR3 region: CAWSVRQGGETQYF. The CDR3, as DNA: TGTGCCTGGAGTGTACGGCAGGGTGGGGAGACCCAGTACTTC.

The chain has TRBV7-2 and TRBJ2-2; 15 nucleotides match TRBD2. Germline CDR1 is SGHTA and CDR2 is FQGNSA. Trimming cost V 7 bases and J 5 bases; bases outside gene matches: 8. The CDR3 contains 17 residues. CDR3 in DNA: TGTGCCAGCATGGGGGGACTAGCGGGAGGTCAGACCGGGGAGCTGTTTTTT. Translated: CASMGGLAGGQTGELFF.

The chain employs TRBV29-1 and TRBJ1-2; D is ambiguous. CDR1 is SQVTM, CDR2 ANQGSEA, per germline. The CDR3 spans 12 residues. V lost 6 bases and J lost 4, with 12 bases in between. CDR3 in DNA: TGCAGCGTGGAACAGAGTTCCTATGGCTACACCTTC. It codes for CSVEQSSYGYTF.